Shown below are 31 T cell receptor beta chains from a single sample sequenced in a study of beta chain features in type 1 diabetes. The authors reverse transcribed all of the isolated RNA, so sequencing captured expressed TCRB transcripts. The table came from immunoSEQ multiplex PCR; TCRdb's copy has only in-frame clones and leaves some out. The sample lists some 700,000 clones, around 15% seen once, with 0.02% to 0.025% in the top ten. These TCRs' antigens remain unknown. Overall study findings and caveats: People with Type 1 diabetes carried modestly yet significantly shorter TCRB CDR3s in all four CD4+ subsets.

Sequencing was done on a sample of naive CD4+ T cells from blood. The receptor set was obtained from a man aged 18 to 29 with type 1 diabetes.

V is TRBV27 and J is TRBJ2-1; a weak D match, TRBD1 (6 bases). In germline, CDR1 is MNHEY, CDR2 SMNVEV (reference sequence). The CDR3 contains 13 residues. V dropped 7 bases and J dropped 3 bases, with 10 bases sitting between them. The CDR3 region is CASTRGNYNEQFF. The CDR3, as DNA: TGTGCCAGCACGAGGGGGAACTACAATGAGCAGTTCTTC.

The CDR3 DNA is TGTGCCTGGAGTGTATTGGGGGGCCAGAGCTCCTATAATTCACCCCTCCACTTT. This sequence encodes CAWSVLGGQSSYNSPLHF. This rearrangement joins TRBV30 to TRBJ1-6; maybe TRBD1 (6 bases). CDR3 length: 18 amino acids. Trimming shortened V by 0 bases and J by 0 bases, and 15 bases separated the two germline ends. Germline V gives CDR1 GTSNPN, CDR2 SVGIG (reference sequence).

This clone turned up a few times. The chain couples TRBV7-2 to TRBJ2-3; no firm D call. CDR1 is SGHTA, CDR2 FQGNSA, per germline. Trimming removed 5 bases at V and 2 bases at J, with 8 bases between. This CDR3 is 13 amino acids long. This CDR3 reads CASSPPDTDTQYF. Here the CDR3 DNA reads TGTGCCAGCAGCCCACCCGACACAGATACGCAGTATTTT.

This clone was seen a few times. The gene calls are TRBV7-2 and TRBJ2-5; D possibly matches TRBD1 or TRBD2 (5 bases each). The germline gives CDR1 SGHTA, CDR2 FQGNSA. V lost 2 bases and J lost 0, with 13 bases in between. The CDR3 loop spans 16 amino acids. The CDR3 DNA is TGTGCCAGCAGCTTAACCGGGGCCTGGCACCAAGAGACCCAGTACTTC. Translated: CASSLTGAWHQETQYF.

This clone was seen only a few times. The rearrangement uses TRBV19 and TRBJ2-2; D uncertain. CDR1 and CDR2 (germline): LNHDA, SQIVND (reference sequence). V shed 7 bases and J shed 8 bases, with 11 bases lying between them. The CDR3 totals 12 residues. The CDR3 loop is CASTNPGGELFF. In DNA, the CDR3 is TGTGCCAGTACTAACCCCGGAGGGGAGCTGTTTTTT. Variable domain in full (rest from reference TRBV19 and TRBJ2-2): DGGITQSPKYLFRKEGQNVTLSCEQNLNHDAMYWYRQDPGQGLRLIYYSQIVNDFQKGDIAEGYSVSREKKESFPLTVTSAQKNPTAFYLCASTNPGGELFFGEGSRLTVL.

This chain joins TRBV7-2 and TRBJ1-2; 10 bases agree with TRBD1. This CDR3 has 14 residues. Germline V gives CDR1 SGHTA, CDR2 FQGNSA. Trimming at V came to 5 bases and at J to 5 bases, leaving 5 bases not matched to a gene. CDR3 region: CASSPRTGGYGYTF. CDR3 sequence (DNA): TGTGCCAGCAGCCCGAGGACAGGGGGTTATGGCTACACCTTC.

This chain uses TRBV6-5 with TRBJ1-5; tentatively, D is TRBD1 (5 bases). Germline V gene sequence: CDR1 MNHEY, CDR2 SVGAGI. This CDR3 region has 15 residues. Trimming took 8 bases from V and 7 from J, leaving 21 bases between them. DNA for the CDR3: TGTGCCAGCGCCGTCGGGCAGGGAGCTTTCCAGCCCCAGCATTTT. This codes for CASAVGQGAFQPQHF.

This clone has a handful of counts. For the CDR3, the DNA is TGTGCCAGCAGTTCCCCAGGCGGTCGTCCTATGAACACTGAAGCTTTCTTT. Translated, it gives CASSSPGGRPMNTEAFF. The chain uses TRBV27 and TRBJ1-1; D ambiguous. V was shortened by 4 bases and J by 0 bases, with 18 bases between the two germline ends. The CDR3 has 17 amino acids. CDR1 and CDR2 (germline): MNHEY, SMNVEV (reference sequence).

The chain carries TRBV14 and TRBJ2-7, with a weak D call TRBD1 (6 bases). The germline gives CDR1 SGHDN, CDR2 FVKESK. The CDR3 contains 14 residues. The V and J ends lost 1 base and 3 bases respectively, with 10 bases between them. The CDR3 DNA is TGTGCCAGCAGCCAAGTAGGGACAATCTACGAGCAGTACTTC. Its translation: CASSQVGTIYEQYF.

This clone was recorded a few times. The chain joins TRBV15 to TRBJ2-5, with 11 bases lining up with TRBD2. CDR1 LNHNV and CDR2 YYDKDF come from the germline V gene (reference sequence). This CDR3 has 13 residues. Trimming cost V 8 bases and J 3 bases; bases outside gene matches: 2. CDR3 in amino acids: CATRLAGKETQYF. The CDR3 DNA sequence: TGTGCCACCCGACTAGCGGGGAAAGAGACCCAGTACTTC.

The V and J genes are TRBV19 and TRBJ2-7, with 7 bases lining up with TRBD1. The trim removed 6 bases at V and 0 bases at J, leaving 2 bases unmatched. Germline CDR1 and CDR2: LNHDA and SQIVND (reference sequence). The CDR3 covers 13 residues. CDR3 residues: CASRPGGSYEQYF. Written as DNA, the CDR3 is TGTGCCAGTAGGCCAGGGGGCTCCTACGAGCAGTACTTC.

This chain links TRBV7-3 with TRBJ2-7; D unresolved. Germline assignment: CDR1 SGHTA and CDR2 FQGTGA. Trimming took 5 bases from V and 5 from J, leaving 16 bases between them. The CDR3 has 14 amino acids. In DNA, the CDR3 is TGTGCCAGCAGCCCCGGCGGATCTGGGCACGAGCAGTACTTC. This codes for CASSPGGSGHEQYF.

J is TRBJ1-1 and V is TRBV14; the D gene is possibly TRBD1 (6 bases). This CDR3 region has 14 residues. Per the germline V gene, CDR1 is SGHDN and CDR2 is FVKESK. V was cut by 2 bases and J by 1 base, with 8 bases left in between. As DNA, the CDR3 is TGTGCCAGCAGCCAATTGGGGGCGAACACTGAAGCTTTCTTT. Its protein is CASSQLGANTEAFF.

The chain has TRBV5-1 and TRBJ1-5, with a weak D call TRBD1 (6 bases). This CDR3 region has 13 residues. V gave up 0 bases and J gave up 9 bases, with 10 bases separating them. Per the germline V gene, CDR1 is SGHRS and CDR2 is YFSETQ. CDR3 sequence reads: CASSLDREAPQHF. The CDR3 DNA is TGCGCCAGCAGCTTGGACAGGGAGGCGCCCCAGCATTTT.

This clone was counted only a few times. V is TRBV2 and J is TRBJ1-2, with D possibly TRBD1 on 5 matching bases. The CDR3 spans 14 residues. Trimming shortened V by 8 bases and J by 4 bases, and 17 bases separated the two germline ends. Germline V lookup: CDR1 SNHLY, CDR2 FYNNEI. In DNA form, the CDR3 reads TGTGCCAGCGGGGCGCAAGGCAGCATCTATGGCTACACCTTC. Translated: CASGAQGSIYGYTF.

This clone turned up a few times. V is TRBV4-1 and J is TRBJ2-2, with TRBD2 matching over 7 bases. This CDR3 comprises 14 residues. Germline V gene lookup returns CDR1 MGHRA and CDR2 YSYEKL. With 3 bases clipped from V and 5 bases from J, the junction kept 3 bases outside the gene matches. CDR3 DNA sequence: TGCGCCAGCAGCCACTTGGGGGGGACCGGGGAGCTGTTTTTT. It yields the protein CASSHLGGTGELFF.

A word on this clone: In the same sample, other DNA sequences code for this CDR3. The genes are TRBV6-5 and TRBJ1-5; D remains ambiguous. CDR1 and CDR2 from the germline V gene are MNHEY and SVGAGI. The CDR3 sequence is 14 residues long. V lost 0 bases and J 4 bases, leaving 7 bases between the germline ends. The CDR3 loop reads CASSYSEGNQPQHF. Written as DNA, the CDR3 is TGTGCCAGCAGTTACTCGGAGGGAAATCAGCCCCAGCATTTT.

This chain joins TRBV6-4 and TRBJ2-1, with 12 bases aligning to TRBD2. V shed 4 bases, J shed 6 bases, and the junction held 10 bases outside the gene matches. CDR3 length: 17 residues. The germline gives CDR1 MRHNA, CDR2 SNTAGT. CDR3: CASSALAGGRPGNEQFF. In DNA form, the CDR3 reads TGTGCCAGCAGTGCTCTAGCGGGGGGGCGCCCGGGCAATGAGCAGTTCTTC.

This clone occurred once. This rearrangement joins TRBV10-3 to TRBJ1-2, with 10 bases fitting TRBD1. The length of the CDR3 is 14 residues. The germline gives CDR1 ENHRY, CDR2 SYGVKD. The ends lost 0 bases at V and 5 bases at J; junction bases unmatched: 0. CDR3 in DNA: TGTGCCATCAGTGAGTCGGGACAGGGGTATGGCTACACCTTC. Translated: CAISESGQGYGYTF.

This sequence joins TRBV7-9 and TRBJ1-2; TRBD1 might be the D (5 bases). The CDR3 extends over 14 amino acids. The germline V and J ends were trimmed by 5 bases and 8 bases, with 18 bases remaining between them. Per germline, CDR1 SEHNR and CDR2 FQNEAQ (reference sequence). The CDR3 loop reads CASSPQDAPGGYTF. CDR3 sequence (DNA): TGTGCCAGCAGCCCACAGGACGCACCTGGCGGCTACACCTTC.

This clone was counted a few times. This chain connects TRBV2 to TRBJ2-1; 7 positions agree with TRBD1. The ends lost 2 bases at V and 0 bases at J; junction bases unmatched: 4. Germline-derived CDR1 and CDR2 are SNHLY and FYNNEI. The CDR3 has 16 amino acids. This CDR3 reads CASSEQGQSSYNEQFF. DNA of the CDR3: TGTGCCAGCAGTGAACAGGGACAGTCCTCCTACAATGAGCAGTTCTTC.

In this sample, this clone turned up a few times. Without the conserved terminal phenylalanine or tryptophan, this CDR3 likely stems from a read error. Because the CDR3's place on the DNA is in doubt, the DNA is left out and the CDR3 is given as listed by TCRdb. The chain links TRBV18 to TRBJ1-6; the table calls TRBD1, which could not be checked here. The CDR3 spans 13 amino acids, including both terminal residues. Germline loops: CDR1 KGHSH, CDR2 LQKENI. The CDR3 reads CASSPIVRDREIL.

The chain combines TRBV6-6 with TRBJ2-7, with 11 positions matching TRBD1. V trimming: 8 bases; J trimming: 5 bases; junction bases outside the gene matches: 14. The CDR3 has 16 residues. Germline assignment: CDR1 MNHNY and CDR2 SVGAGI (reference sequence). This CDR3 is CASLLAHGTGGNEQYF. The CDR3 nucleotides are TGTGCCAGCCTTCTAGCGCACGGGACAGGGGGAAACGAGCAGTACTTC.

The sample holds a few counts of this clone. The gene calls are TRBV7-2 and TRBJ2-3; D is possibly TRBD2 (6 bases). The V end lost 5 bases, the J end lost 0 bases, and 12 bases lay between the germline ends. Germline V gene lookup returns CDR1 SGHTA and CDR2 FQGNSA. CDR3 length: 15 residues. The chain's CDR3 is CASSPPAGSTDTQYF. In DNA form, the CDR3 reads TGTGCCAGCAGCCCCCCAGCGGGCAGCACAGATACGCAGTATTTT.

This clone was observed a handful of times. This chain connects TRBV30 to TRBJ1-2; tentative D call: TRBD1 (5 bases). Trimming removed 6 bases from V and 10 bases from J, with 21 bases in between. The CDR3 contains 13 residues. CDR1 is GTSNPN and CDR2 is SVGIG in the germline V gene (reference sequence). CDR3 DNA: TGTGCCTGTGACGGGGCTGGAGGGGAGCTCTACACCTTC. Protein: CACDGAGGELYTF.

This clone appeared a few times. Other DNA sequences in the same sample also yield this CDR3. The chain carries TRBV27 and TRBJ1-1; a possible D gene is TRBD1 (6 bases). V was clipped by 3 bases and J by 1 base, with 6 bases between them. Germline CDR1 reads MNHEY; CDR2 reads SMNVEV (reference sequence). The CDR3 spans 13 residues. The chain's CDR3 is CASSFRGNTEAFF. The CDR3 DNA is TGTGCCAGCAGTTTCAGGGGGAACACTGAAGCTTTCTTT.

This clone appeared a few times. One junction end disagrees with the germline gene, perhaps due to a read error. This sample also contains other DNA sequences that code for the same CDR3. J is TRBJ1-1 and V is TRBV29-1, with D unresolved. The CDR3 contains 15 residues. Per germline, CDR1 SQVTM and CDR2 ANQGSEA. CDR3 nucleotides: TGCAGCGTTGAAGGACCGGCGGGCGCGAACACTGAGGCTTTCTTT. This sequence encodes CSVEGPAGANTEAFF. Full variable domain (remainder filled in from reference TRBV29-1 and TRBJ1-1): SAVISQKPSRDICQRGTSLTIQCQVDSQVTMMFWYRQQPGQSLTLIATANQGSEATYESGFVIDKFPISRPNLTFSTLTVSNMSPEDSSIYLCSVEGPAGANTEAFFGQGTRLTVV.

This clone was recorded a few times. V is TRBV30 and J is TRBJ1-4, with unresolved D. CDR3 length equals 14 residues. The ends were cut back, 3 bases at V and 2 bases at J, with 10 bases in the middle. The germline gives CDR1 GTSNPN, CDR2 SVGIG (reference sequence). Written as DNA, the CDR3 is TGTGCCTGGAGGAAAGGTGCGACTAATGAAAAACTGTTTTTT. Translation gives CAWRKGATNEKLFF.

This clone was seen a handful of times. This chain links TRBV6-1 with TRBJ1-2, with 7 nucleotides matching TRBD1. Losses at the gene ends were 6 bases for V and 3 bases for J; bases not matched to a gene: 1. Germline V gene sequence: CDR1 MNHNS, CDR2 SASEGT. The CDR3 length is 12 residues. The CDR3 DNA reads as TGTGCCAGCAGGACAGGGTACTATGGCTACACCTTC. Amino acids: CASRTGYYGYTF.

This clone was detected only a few times. The chain links TRBV6-1 to TRBJ1-2; no clear D gene. The V gene lost 4 bases and the J gene lost 1 base, with 13 bases spanning the gap. Germline V gene lookup returns CDR1 MNHNS and CDR2 SASEGT. The CDR3 totals 15 residues. The DNA for the CDR3 is TGTGCCAGCAGTGTTGAGGGCAGTTATAACTATGGCTACACCTTC. This gives the protein CASSVEGSYNYGYTF.

The table lists this clone with a few counts. CDR3 sequence: CASSLLGAYEKLFF. DNA for the CDR3: TGTGCCAGCAGTTTATTGGGGGCGTATGAAAAACTGTTTTTT. This chain links TRBV28 with TRBJ1-4; a possible D gene is TRBD1 (6 bases). The CDR3 length is 14 residues. The V and J ends lost 1 base and 6 bases respectively, with 9 bases between them. CDR1 MDHEN and CDR2 SYDVKM come from the germline V gene.